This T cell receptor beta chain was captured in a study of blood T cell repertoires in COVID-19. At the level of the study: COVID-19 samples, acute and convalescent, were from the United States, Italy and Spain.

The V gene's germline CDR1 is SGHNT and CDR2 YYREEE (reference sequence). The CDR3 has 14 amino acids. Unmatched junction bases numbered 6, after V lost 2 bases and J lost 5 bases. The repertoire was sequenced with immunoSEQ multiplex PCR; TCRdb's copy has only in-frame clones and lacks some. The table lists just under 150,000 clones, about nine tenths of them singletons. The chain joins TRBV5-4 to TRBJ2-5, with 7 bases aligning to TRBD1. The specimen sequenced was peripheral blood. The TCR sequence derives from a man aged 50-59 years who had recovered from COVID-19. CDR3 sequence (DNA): TGTGCCAGCAGCTTACAGGGGTCGGAGGAGACCCAGTACTTC. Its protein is CASSLQGSEETQYF.